The T cell receptor beta chain described here comes from a study of cytomegalovirus exposure and HLA in healthy donors. The donors, nominally healthy at sampling, likely had unrecorded immune exposures. Vbeta (60) and Jbeta (13) primers were used in the PCR. TCRdb keeps only in-frame clones here, not all; method: immunoSEQ multiplex PCR. The table records 130,000 to 150,000 clones, approximately 80% of them present only once. To note about this clone: Its antigen is still unknown.

Study-level points and caveats: The records held CMV serostatus as the only immune exposure information. An apparent linkage of common viral pathogens to several of the most significant clusters emerged in a later analysis.

Germline values: CDR1 MNHEY, CDR2 SVGAGI. V lost 6 bases and J lost 6; bases outside the gene matches: 9. This CDR3 is 15 amino acids long. The receptor was isolated from a man aged 18-30 years in good health and CMV-seronegative. The sequenced sample consisted of PBMCs. The gene calls are TRBV6-5 and TRBJ2-7; TRBD1 matches 12 bases. The CDR3 sequence: CASSLPGQGALEQYF. CDR3 DNA sequence: TGTGCCAGCAGCTTGCCGGGACAGGGGGCACTCGAGCAGTACTTC.